This TCR beta chain was observed in a study of shared clonotypes between healthy human individuals. About 30,000 T cell genomes, or approximately 190 ng DNA, went into the sorted-subset replicate PCRs. The assay was immunoSEQ multiplex PCR, and TCRdb's table has in-frame clones only and misses some. The profile covers about 2 million clones, with about 95% appearing a single time and 0.1% to 0.15% taken by the ten largest. V was trimmed by 1 base and J by 4 bases, leaving 14 bases between them. The CDR3 contains 16 residues. The V gene's germline CDR1 is MGHDK and CDR2 SYGVNS. The gene calls are TRBV25-1 and TRBJ1-3; perhaps TRBD1 as D (5 bases). This TCR was sampled from a young man in good health. The specimen was naive CD4+ T cells sorted from blood. Subset here: CD45RA+ positively selected. The CDR3 region is CASSESSPGVGNTIYF. The DNA of the CDR3 is TGTGCCAGCAGTGAATCCTCGCCGGGGGTAGGAAACACCATATATTTT.